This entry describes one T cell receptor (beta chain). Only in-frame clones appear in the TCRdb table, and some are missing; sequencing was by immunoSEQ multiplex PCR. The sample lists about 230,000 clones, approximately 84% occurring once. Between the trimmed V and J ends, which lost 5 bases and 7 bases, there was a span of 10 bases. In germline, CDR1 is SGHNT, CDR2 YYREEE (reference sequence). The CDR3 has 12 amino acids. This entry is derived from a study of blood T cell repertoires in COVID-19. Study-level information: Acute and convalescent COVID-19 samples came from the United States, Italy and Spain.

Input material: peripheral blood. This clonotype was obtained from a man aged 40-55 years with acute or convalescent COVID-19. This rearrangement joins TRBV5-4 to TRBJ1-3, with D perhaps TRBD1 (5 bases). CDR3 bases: TGTGCCAGCAGTTTCGGGGGGAACACCATATATTTT. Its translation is CASSFGGNTIYF. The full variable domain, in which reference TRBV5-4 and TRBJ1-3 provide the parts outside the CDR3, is ETGVTQSPTHLIKTRGQQVTLRCSSQSGHNTVSWYQQALGQGPQFIFQYYREEENGRGNFPPRFSGLQFPNYSSELNVNALELDDSALYLCASSFGGNTIYFGEGSWLTVV.